The clone carrying this T cell receptor beta chain was seen ten or more times. The antigen is unknown. The protocol attached unique molecular identifiers to individual cDNA molecules. MiXCR, applied by TCRdb to the 5' RACE reads, yields one record per CDR3 protein. In the table there are around 64,000 distinct CDR3 sequences, 12% of which are singletons. The record originates from a study of early T cells in non-severe SARS-CoV-2 infection. In the study overall: The sequenced material was bulk RNA from unsorted whole blood, and its chains were unpaired.

Germline V gives CDR1 DFQATT, CDR2 SNEGSKA (reference sequence). V was cut by 2 bases and J by 3 bases, with 5 bases left in between. The CDR3 is 12 residues long. Overall study findings and caveats: In VDJdb matching, anti-spike CD8 responses were favored while private and CD4 specificities went missing.

Sequenced: whole blood. This clonotype was obtained from an adult who was a healthcare worker with PCR-confirmed SARS-CoV-2 infection or an uninfected control (not recorded which). The chain combines TRBV20-1 with TRBJ1-5; D gene ambiguous. Here the CDR3 DNA reads TGCAGTGCTAGACGGGACAATCAGCCCCAGCATTTT. Translated, it gives CSARRDNQPQHF.